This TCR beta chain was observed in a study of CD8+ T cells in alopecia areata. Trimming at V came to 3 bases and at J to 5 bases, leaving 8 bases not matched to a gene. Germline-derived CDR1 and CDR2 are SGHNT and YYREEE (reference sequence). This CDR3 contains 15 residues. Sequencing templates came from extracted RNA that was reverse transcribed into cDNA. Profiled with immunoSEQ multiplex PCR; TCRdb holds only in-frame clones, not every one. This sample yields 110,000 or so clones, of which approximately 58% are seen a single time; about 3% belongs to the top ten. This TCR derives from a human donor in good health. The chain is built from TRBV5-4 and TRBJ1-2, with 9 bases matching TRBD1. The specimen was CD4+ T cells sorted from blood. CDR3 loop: CASSSGTGPSYGYTF. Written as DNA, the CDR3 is TGTGCCAGCAGCTCTGGGACAGGGCCCAGTTATGGCTACACCTTC.